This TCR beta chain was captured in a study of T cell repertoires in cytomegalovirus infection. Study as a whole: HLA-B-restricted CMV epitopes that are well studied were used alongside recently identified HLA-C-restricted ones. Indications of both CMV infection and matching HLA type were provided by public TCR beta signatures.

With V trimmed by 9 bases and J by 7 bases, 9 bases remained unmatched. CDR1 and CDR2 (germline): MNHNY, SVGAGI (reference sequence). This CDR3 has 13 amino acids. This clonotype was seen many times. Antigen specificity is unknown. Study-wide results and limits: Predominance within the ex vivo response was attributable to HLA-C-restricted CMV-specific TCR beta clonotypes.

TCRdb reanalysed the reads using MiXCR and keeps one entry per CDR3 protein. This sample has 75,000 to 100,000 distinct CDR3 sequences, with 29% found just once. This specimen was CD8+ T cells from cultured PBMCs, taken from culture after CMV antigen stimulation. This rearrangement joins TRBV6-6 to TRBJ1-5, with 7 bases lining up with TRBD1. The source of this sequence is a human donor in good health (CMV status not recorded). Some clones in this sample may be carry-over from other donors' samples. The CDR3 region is CASGTAGLQPQHF. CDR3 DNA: TGTGCCAGTGGGACAGCGGGTCTCCAGCCCCAGCATTTT.